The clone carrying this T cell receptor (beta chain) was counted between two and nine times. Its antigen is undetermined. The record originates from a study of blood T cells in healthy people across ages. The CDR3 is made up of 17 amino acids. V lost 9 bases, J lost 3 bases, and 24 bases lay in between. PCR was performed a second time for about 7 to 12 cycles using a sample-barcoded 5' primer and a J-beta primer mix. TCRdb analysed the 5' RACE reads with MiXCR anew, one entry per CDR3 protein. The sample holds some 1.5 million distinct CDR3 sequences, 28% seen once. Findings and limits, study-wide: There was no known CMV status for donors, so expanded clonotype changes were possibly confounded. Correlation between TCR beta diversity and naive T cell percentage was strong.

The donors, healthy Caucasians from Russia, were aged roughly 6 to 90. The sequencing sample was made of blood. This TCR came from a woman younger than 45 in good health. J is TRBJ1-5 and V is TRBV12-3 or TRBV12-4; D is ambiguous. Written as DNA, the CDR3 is TGTGCCAGTAGCCTAGGGTCCTCTTCGGGGTACAATCAGCCCCAGCATTTT. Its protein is CASSLGSSSGYNQPQHF.